This T cell receptor beta chain originates from a study of technical replicates of blood from several donors. Germline-derived CDR1 and CDR2 are LGHNT and FRNRAP. The CDR3 is 16 amino acids. TCRdb keeps only in-frame clones here, not all; method: immunoSEQ multiplex PCR. The repertoire holds approximately 79,000 clones, with 75% to 95% as singletons. On this clone: An end of the junction does not agree with germline; a read error may underlie this.

The TCR comes from a human donor in good health. The J gene is TRBJ2-1, the V gene TRBV12-5; D perhaps matches TRBD2 (6 bases). The sample taken for sequencing was T cells isolated from PBMCs. CDR3 region: CASGLGDSLIGNEQFF. The CDR3 coding sequence is TGTGCTAGTGGGTTGGGGGACTCCCTAATCGGCAATGAGCAGTTCTTC.